The entry below gives a single T cell receptor (beta chain) sequence along with its context. Its antigen is not identified. The data were produced by immunoSEQ multiplex PCR, yet TCRdb's version contains in-frame clones alone and is incomplete. This sample yields some 130,000 clones, of which about 90% are seen a single time; 1.9% belongs to the top ten. The sample comes from a study of T cell responses to AZD1222 COVID-19 vaccine. Study-level points and caveats: Close to half of all spike-specific TCRs reportedly target regions of the variants that are unmutated. Donor demographics were predominantly white British with a female majority; clonal diversity may be underestimated. Two AZD1222 doses significantly raised spike-specific TCR breadth and depth over controls.

V gave up 4 bases and J gave up 0 bases, with 17 bases separating them. This CDR3 is built from 17 residues. CDR1 and CDR2 from the germline V gene are SGHDT and YYEEEE. The receptor was derived from an adult in good health. V gene TRBV5-6 combines with J gene TRBJ1-3; D remains ambiguous. The material sequenced was peripheral blood, taken on day 0 of AZD1222 vaccination. The CDR3 bases are TGTGCCAGCAGCGGCAACCCTCTCCGGGTCTCTGGAAACACCATATATTTT. Amino acid sequence: CASSGNPLRVSGNTIYF.